This T cell receptor beta chain is drawn from a study of blood T cells in healthy people across ages. Whole-study findings and limits: Per million T cells, TCR beta diversity dropped about linearly as age rose. The study regarded diversity estimates from one million T cells as underestimates.

There are 13 residues in the CDR3. The ends were cut back, 7 bases at V and 5 bases at J, with 15 bases in the middle. CDR1 and CDR2 (germline): ENHRY, SYGVKD. The use of a sample-barcoded 5' primer and a J-beta primer mix characterized a second PCR of roughly 6 to 11 cycles. Every cDNA was tagged by a template-switch adaptor with 12 random nucleotides. MiXCR, run by TCRdb on the 5' RACE reads, gives a single entry per CDR3 protein. The sample has some 1.6 million distinct CDR3 sequences; roughly 32% are singletons. Isolation recovered at least 6 million PBMCs from every sample. This clonotype was observed many times. Its specificity is unknown.

The chain employs TRBV10-3 and TRBJ2-7; possibly TRBD1 for D (5 bases). Sequencing was carried out using blood. The sequence was collected from a woman in her twenties or thirties in good health. CDR3: CAITKGWTHEQYF. CDR3 bases: TGTGCCATCACAAAGGGGTGGACGCACGAGCAGTACTTC.